This TCR beta chain derives from a study of beta chain features in type 1 diabetes. The overall study: Age and gender were similar between patients and healthy donors, as were cell yields.

The collection from each donor was one heparinised blood draw averaging about 116 mL. Germline V gene lookup returns CDR1 SQVTM and CDR2 ANQGSEA. V trimming: 6 bases; J trimming: 4 bases; junction bases outside the gene matches: 4. The CDR3 consists of 13 residues. This clone was observed a few times. Reverse transcribing all isolated RNA meant expressed TCRB transcripts were sequenced. Libraries were prepared by immunoSEQ multiplex PCR; TCRdb keeps only in-frame clonotypes and omits some of them. Seen here are roughly 500,000 clones, approximately 30% observed once, and the top ten hold 0.065%. The receptor's source is a man aged 18 to 30 in good health. The sequenced sample consisted of naive CD4+ T cells from blood. J is TRBJ1-5 and V is TRBV29-1; 9 bases match TRBD1. The CDR3 region is CSVGTGTNQPQHF. The CDR3 DNA reads TGCAGCGTCGGGACAGGGACAAATCAGCCCCAGCATTTT.